This TCR beta chain came from a study of T-cell memory formation after mild COVID-19. Study-level background: Among the donors, TCR clusters were largely specific to each donor. General study findings and limits: Contracting clones localized mainly to CM and EM when CD4+ and mainly to EMRA when CD8+. A subset of responding clones appeared in pre-infection memory, suggesting cross-reactive memory joined.

Constant-segment primers and 5'RACE yielded cDNA libraries for TCR alpha and TCR beta, each carrying sample barcodes and UMIs. Each CDR3 protein gets one entry after TCRdb re-called the 5' RACE reads with MiXCR. The table records 300,000 to 350,000 distinct CDR3 sequences, about an eighth of them present only once. To note about this clonotype: Its antigen remains unknown.

CDR1 MNHEY and CDR2 SVGEGT come from the germline V gene. This CDR3 is 13 amino acids long. V gave up 2 bases and J gave up 1 base, with 5 bases separating them. The chain is built from TRBV6-2 or TRBV6-3 and TRBJ1-1; D is unclear. The sequencing input was PBMCs or a T cell subset sorted from them (not recorded which). This TCR derives from a man aged 18 to 29 who had mild COVID-19 (a few samples of this study predate the infection). Cell type and time point are not known. CDR3 coding DNA: TGTGCCAGCAGTTACGTCCCGAACACTGAAGCTTTCTTT. Its translation is CASSYVPNTEAFF.